A single sample is the source of the 20 T cell receptor beta chains below, sequenced in a study of T cells in Graves' hyperthyroidism and ophthalmopathy. RNA transcripts served as the template for amplifying TCR beta CDR3 regions. In the first-round RT-PCR of the TCR CDR3, the HTBI primer set was used. TCRdb re-called the multiplex PCR reads with MiXCR, one entry per CDR3 protein. This table has roughly 250,000 distinct CDR3 sequences, approximately 21% appearing once. Input material: blood. These receptor sequences come from a young man with Graves' ophthalmopathy.

This clonotype occurred many times. The chain carries TRBV11-2 and TRBJ2-5; the match to TRBD2 covers 7 bases. Germline loops: CDR1 SGHAT, CDR2 FQNNGV. This CDR3 is 16 amino acids long. J gave up 1 base and V 1 base, and 6 bases lay outside the gene matches. CDR3 in amino acids: CASSLGFSSGQETQYF. In nucleotides, the CDR3 is TGTGCCAGCAGCTTAGGATTTTCTAGCGGCCAAGAGACCCAGTACTTC.

The chain employs TRBV27 and TRBJ2-2; D uncertain. Trimming removed 1 base at V and 2 bases at J, with 11 bases between. Germline loops: CDR1 MNHEY, CDR2 SMNVEV (reference sequence). The CDR3 length is 16 residues. The CDR3 is CASSLLVTANTGELFF. The CDR3 DNA reads as TGTGCCAGCAGTTTATTGGTCACAGCCAACACCGGGGAGCTGTTTTTT.

V usage is TRBV20-1 and J usage is TRBJ2-7, with 7 bases fitting TRBD2. From germline, CDR1 is DFQATT and CDR2 SNEGSKA (reference sequence). The CDR3 runs 12 residues. Trimming cost V 1 base and J 4 bases; bases outside gene matches: 1. CDR3: CSARVSGYEQYF. In DNA, the CDR3 is TGCAGTGCTAGAGTTAGCGGGTACGAGCAGTACTTC.

The chain has TRBV10-3 and TRBJ2-1, with 12 bases that match TRBD2. The ends lost 2 bases at V and 5 bases at J; junction bases unmatched: 4. The CDR3 is 16 amino acids. The germline gives CDR1 ENHRY, CDR2 SYGVKD. CDR3 DNA sequence: TGTGCCATCAGTGAGAGTCTAGCGGGGGGGAACAATGAGCAGTTCTTC. Protein sequence: CAISESLAGGNNEQFF.

This clonotype was seen repeatedly, ten times or more. The rearrangement links TRBV30 to TRBJ1-3; no reliable D call. The CDR3 spans 13 residues. CDR1 GTSNPN and CDR2 SVGIG come from the germline V gene (reference sequence). The V end lost 1 base, the J end lost 0 bases, and 4 bases lay between the germline ends. CDR3 region: CAWSGDSGNTIYF. CDR3 in DNA: TGTGCCTGGAGTGGGGACTCTGGAAACACCATATATTTT. The entire variable domain, with the rest obtained from reference TRBV30 and TRBJ1-3, is as follows: SQTIHQWPATLVQPVGSPLSLECTVEGTSNPNLYWYRQAAGRGLQLLFYSVGIGQISSEVPQNLSASRPQDRQFILSSKKLLLSDSGFYLCAWSGDSGNTIYFGEGSWLTVV.

This clonotype turned up a few times. V usage is TRBV11-3 and J usage is TRBJ2-7; 8 bases match TRBD2. The germline V gene has CDR1 SGHNT and CDR2 YENEEA. V gave up 4 bases and J gave up 7 bases; unmatched junction bases: 9. This CDR3 contains 14 residues. The CDR3 DNA is TGTGCCAGCAGCTCCAGCGGGAGTTTGGGGGAGCAGTACTTC. This encodes CASSSSGSLGEQYF.

This chain links TRBV24-1 with TRBJ1-1, with D tentatively TRBD1 (6 bases). Germline V gives CDR1 KGHDR, CDR2 SFDVKD. V lost 8 bases and J 1 base, leaving 10 bases between the germline ends. This CDR3 comprises 13 residues. The CDR3 nucleotides read TGTGCCACCACAGGGGAATCGAACACTGAAGCTTTCTTT. This encodes CATTGESNTEAFF.

This chain joins TRBV15 and TRBJ1-5, with D maybe TRBD1 (6 bases). V was shortened by 0 bases and J by 4 bases, with 13 bases between the two germline ends. CDR1 LNHNV and CDR2 YYDKDF come from the germline V gene (reference sequence). CDR3 size: 16 residues. The CDR3 DNA reads as TGTGCCACCAGCAGAGATGAGGGGGGGGGTAATCAGCCCCAGCATTTT. Translating gives CATSRDEGGGNQPQHF.

V and J are TRBV15 and TRBJ1-1; no firm D call. The CDR3 totals 13 residues. Per the germline V gene, CDR1 is LNHNV and CDR2 is YYDKDF (reference sequence). With 5 bases removed from V and 0 bases from J, the gap between germline ends came to 7 bases. CDR3 in amino acids: CATSRGVNTEAFF. The CDR3 coding sequence is TGTGCCACCAGCCGTGGAGTGAACACTGAAGCTTTCTTT.

This clonotype showed up many times. The chain has TRBV24-1 and TRBJ2-2; no firm D call. Trimming stripped 1 base from V and 1 base from J, with 9 bases between. Germline loops: CDR1 KGHDR, CDR2 SFDVKD. This CDR3 has 16 residues. The CDR3 DNA sequence: TGTGCCACCAGTGATTTCCAGTATCAGAACACCGGGGAGCTGTTTTTT. Protein: CATSDFQYQNTGELFF.

This clonotype was found a few times. The J gene is TRBJ2-1, the V gene TRBV18, with 9 nucleotides matching TRBD2. Germline V CDR1 and CDR2: KGHSH, LQKENI. The V gene end was trimmed by 3 bases and the J gene end by 7 bases; junction bases not matched to a gene: 4. The CDR3 covers 14 residues. The CDR3 protein is CASSPPGLANEQFF. The CDR3 DNA is TGTGCCAGCTCACCTCCGGGACTAGCTAATGAGCAGTTCTTC.

The chain uses TRBV20-1 and TRBJ1-4; 7 bases are shared with TRBD1. V lost 0 bases and J lost 8; bases outside the gene matches: 3. The V gene's germline CDR1 is DFQATT and CDR2 SNEGSKA (reference sequence). CDR3 length: 13 residues. The CDR3 here is CSAREGTAEKLFF. The CDR3 DNA sequence: TGCAGTGCTAGAGAAGGGACAGCCGAAAAACTGTTTTTT.

This clonotype was seen ten or more times. The chain links TRBV11-2 to TRBJ2-3, with no clear D. Trimming left V 4 bases short and J 4 bases short, with 6 bases between. The CDR3 sequence is 12 residues long. CDR1 is SGHAT, CDR2 FQNNGV, per germline. The CDR3 DNA follows: TGTGCCAGCAGCTCCAGCCCAGATACGCAGTATTTT. This encodes CASSSSPDTQYF.

The chain recombines TRBV30 with TRBJ1-3; a weak D match, TRBD1 (5 bases). Germline CDR1 GTSNPN, CDR2 SVGIG (reference sequence). The CDR3 spans 17 residues. V was cut by 2 bases and J by 0 bases, with 17 bases left in between. The DNA of the CDR3 is TGTGCCTGGAGTCCCCTAGGGCGGGGCTACTCTGGAAACACCATATATTTT. Translated: CAWSPLGRGYSGNTIYF.

The gene calls are TRBV19 and TRBJ1-4, with 7 nucleotides matching TRBD1. CDR1 is LNHDA and CDR2 is SQIVND in the germline V gene (reference sequence). This CDR3 is built from 15 residues. Unmatched junction bases numbered 3, after V lost 4 bases and J lost 1 base. This CDR3 reads CASSRRQGTNEKLFF. CDR3 sequence (DNA): TGTGCCAGTAGTAGAAGACAGGGAACTAATGAAAAACTGTTTTTT.

The chain has TRBV18 and TRBJ2-3; 7 nucleotides align to TRBD2. J gave up 0 bases and V 4 bases, and 7 bases lay outside the gene matches. The CDR3 covers 16 residues. CDR1 is KGHSH, CDR2 LQKENI, per germline. Here the CDR3 DNA reads TGTGCCAGCTCACGACAACTAGCGACTAGCACAGATACGCAGTATTTT. It specifies CASSRQLATSTDTQYF.

A few counts support this clonotype. This chain joins TRBV7-8 and TRBJ1-5; D is unresolved. Germline V lookup: CDR1 SGHVS, CDR2 FQNEAQ. V gave up 3 bases and J gave up 4 bases, with 16 bases separating them. The CDR3 is 16 amino acids. The CDR3 bases are TGTGCCAGCAGCTTGGGTGCGAGGATGCTTAATCAGCCCCAGCATTTT. This codes for CASSLGARMLNQPQHF.

This clonotype was observed many times. The chain employs TRBV19 and TRBJ1-4; the D gene is possibly TRBD1 (5 bases). Germline CDR1 is LNHDA and CDR2 is SQIVND (reference sequence). The CDR3 loop spans 14 amino acids. V lost 7 bases and J 2 bases, leaving 11 bases between the germline ends. In DNA, the CDR3 is TGTGCCAGTACTCCCGGGACCACTAATGAAAAACTGTTTTTT. It is translated as CASTPGTTNEKLFF. The full variable domain, completed using reference TRBV19 and TRBJ1-4, is DGGITQSPKYLFRKEGQNVTLSCEQNLNHDAMYWYRQDPGQGLRLIYYSQIVNDFQKGDIAEGYSVSREKKESFPLTVTSAQKNPTAFYLCASTPGTTNEKLFFGSGTQLSVL.

This clonotype was seen at least ten times. The CDR3 loop reads CSANRQFEAFF. The CDR3 DNA sequence: TGCAGTGCCAACAGACAGTTCGAAGCTTTCTTT. V usage is TRBV20-1 and J usage is TRBJ1-1, with D perhaps matching TRBD1 (5 bases). Per germline, CDR1 DFQATT and CDR2 SNEGSKA (reference sequence). CDR3 length equals 11 residues. V was shortened by 6 bases and J by 8 bases, with 13 bases between the two germline ends.

V usage is TRBV28 and J usage is TRBJ1-6; 10 bases match TRBD1. J lost 10 bases, V lost 7 bases, and 10 bases had no gene match. CDR3 size: 15 residues. The germline CDR1 and CDR2 sequences are MDHEN and SYDVKM. The chain's CDR3 is CASTRGGQGLSPLHF. CDR3 DNA: TGTGCCAGCACCCGGGGGGGACAGGGGCTCTCACCCCTCCACTTT.